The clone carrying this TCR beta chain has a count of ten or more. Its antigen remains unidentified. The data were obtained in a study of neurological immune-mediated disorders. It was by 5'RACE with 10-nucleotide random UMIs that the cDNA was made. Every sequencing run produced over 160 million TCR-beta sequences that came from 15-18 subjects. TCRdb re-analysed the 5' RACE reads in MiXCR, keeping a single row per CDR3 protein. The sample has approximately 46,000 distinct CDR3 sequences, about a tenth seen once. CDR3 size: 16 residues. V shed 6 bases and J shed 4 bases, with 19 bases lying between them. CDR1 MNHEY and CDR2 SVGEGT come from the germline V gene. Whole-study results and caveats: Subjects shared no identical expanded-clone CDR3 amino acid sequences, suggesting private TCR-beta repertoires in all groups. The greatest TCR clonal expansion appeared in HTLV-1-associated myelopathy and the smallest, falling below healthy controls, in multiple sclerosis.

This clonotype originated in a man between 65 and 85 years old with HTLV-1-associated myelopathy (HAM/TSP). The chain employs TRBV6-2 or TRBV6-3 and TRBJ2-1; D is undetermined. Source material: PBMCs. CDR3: CASRKLSMQTYNEQFF. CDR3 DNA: TGTGCCAGCAGGAAGTTGAGTATGCAAACATACAATGAGCAGTTCTTC.